The T cell receptor beta chain described here comes from a study of cytomegalovirus exposure and HLA in healthy donors. Findings and limits, study-wide: In most subjects, TCR beta sequences reportedly gave accurate predictions of HLA-A and HLA-B alleles. The study recorded fewer than 200 TCR beta chains that were cytomegalovirus-associated. For most TCR beta V segments, an earlier analysis put the productive rate at about 90% or about 30% of the time.

Comment on this clone: Its target is unknown.

V shed 3 bases, J shed 6 bases, and the junction held 5 bases outside the gene matches. This CDR3 is built from 15 residues. Germline V gives CDR1 SGHTA, CDR2 FQGTGA. With 60 Vbeta and 13 Jbeta primers, the PCR was carried out. The protocol was immunoSEQ multiplex PCR, while the TCRdb copy is restricted to in-frame clones and leaves out a portion. This table holds some 140,000 clones, around 85% found once. V gene TRBV7-3 combines with J gene TRBJ1-6, with 7 bases lining up with TRBD1. This TCR was sampled from a woman in her 50s in good health and CMV-seropositive. Sequenced sample: PBMCs. The CDR3 sequence: CASSLRGLGNSPLHF. Written as DNA, the CDR3 is TGTGCCAGCAGCTTGAGGGGGCTGGGTAATTCACCCCTCCACTTT.